This T cell receptor (beta chain) derives from a study of blood T cell repertoires in COVID-19. Across the study: From the United States, Italy and Spain came samples of acute and convalescent COVID-19. In each case, the material was cDNA or gDNA derived from T cells, B-cell-depleted T cells, or PBMCs.

During active infection, Seattle patients enrolled and were then monitored through disease. Authors' analysis steps: Estimation of nucleated cell counts relied on the amplification of reference gene primers. Data came from immunoSEQ multiplex PCR; TCRdb stores just in-frame clones and leaves some out. V and J calls and clone size are given by that table; D and trimming were obtained from the DNA. The sample yields some 250,000 clones, around 86% seen once. V lost 2 bases and J 9 bases, leaving 20 bases between the germline ends. This CDR3 has 17 residues. Germline V CDR1 and CDR2: MDHEN, SYDVKM. The specimen sequenced was peripheral blood. The rearrangement uses TRBV28 and TRBJ1-6, with D unclear. The TCR originated in a woman aged 55 to 70 with COVID-19, enrolled during active disease. In DNA form, the CDR3 reads TGTGCCAGCAGTTTAGTGGTTGCGGCAGACGGGAGTTCACCCCTCCACTTT. Its protein is CASSLVVAADGSSPLHF.